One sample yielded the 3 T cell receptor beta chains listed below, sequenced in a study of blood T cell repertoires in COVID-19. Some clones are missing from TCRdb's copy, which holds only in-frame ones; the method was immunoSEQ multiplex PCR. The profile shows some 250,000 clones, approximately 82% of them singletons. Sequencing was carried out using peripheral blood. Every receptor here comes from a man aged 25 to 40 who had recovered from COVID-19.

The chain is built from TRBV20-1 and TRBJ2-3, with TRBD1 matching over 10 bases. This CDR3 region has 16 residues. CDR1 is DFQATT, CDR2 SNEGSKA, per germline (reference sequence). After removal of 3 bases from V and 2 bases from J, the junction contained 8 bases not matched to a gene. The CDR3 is CSASAGTGDPTDTQYF. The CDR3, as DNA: TGCAGTGCTAGTGCCGGGACAGGGGACCCCACAGATACGCAGTATTTT.

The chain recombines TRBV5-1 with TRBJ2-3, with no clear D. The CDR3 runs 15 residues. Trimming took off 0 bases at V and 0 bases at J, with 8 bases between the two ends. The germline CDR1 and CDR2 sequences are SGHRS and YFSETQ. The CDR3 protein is CASSLEGDSTDTQYF. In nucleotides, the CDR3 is TGCGCCAGCAGCTTGGAAGGAGATAGCACAGATACGCAGTATTTT.

DNA of the CDR3: TGTGCCAGCAGCTTCACAGACTCTGGGGCCAACGTCCTGACTTTC. This encodes CASSFTDSGANVLTF. The chain carries TRBV6-2 or TRBV6-3 and TRBJ2-6; D is ambiguous. The ends were cut back, 6 bases at V and 0 bases at J, with 9 bases in the middle. Germline lookup yields CDR1 MNHEY and CDR2 SVGEGT. There are 15 residues in the CDR3.